This passage covers 27 T cell receptor beta chains from one sample sequenced in a study of T-cell memory formation after mild COVID-19. MiXCR, applied by TCRdb to the 5' RACE reads, yields one record per CDR3 protein. The sample yields tens of thousands of distinct CDR3 sequences, approximately 13% seen once. The specimen was PBMCs or a T cell subset sorted from them (not recorded which). The receptors derive from an adult woman who had mild COVID-19 (a few samples of this study predate the infection). Cell type and time point are not known.

CDR3 amino acids: CASSTGVGELFF. CDR3 nucleotides: TGTGCCAGCAGCACAGGGGTAGGGGAGCTGTTTTTT. V and J are TRBV7-6 and TRBJ2-2; 7 bases line up with TRBD1. The CDR3 has 12 residues. The ends lost 5 bases at V and 8 bases at J; junction bases unmatched: 2. Germline lookup yields CDR1 SGHVS and CDR2 FNYEAQ.

The chain is built from TRBV5-6 and TRBJ1-4; possibly TRBD1 for D (6 bases). There are 16 residues in the CDR3. Looked up from germline, CDR1 is SGHDT and CDR2 is YYEEEE. Trimming left V 4 bases short and J 6 bases short, with 19 bases between. CDR3 amino acids: CASSLGGTRPYEKLFF. As DNA, the CDR3 is TGTGCCAGCAGCCTGGGCGGGACAAGGCCCTATGAAAAACTGTTTTTT.

This clonotype was counted a few times. This chain uses TRBV7-9 with TRBJ2-1, with 12 bases identical to TRBD2. Trimming at V came to 5 bases and at J to 6 bases, leaving 5 bases not matched to a gene. The V gene's germline CDR1 is SEHNR and CDR2 FQNEAQ (reference sequence). The length of the CDR3 is 15 residues. CDR3 bases: TGTGCCAGCAGCCCGACTAGCGGGGGCCTCAATGAGCAGTTCTTC. Translating it yields CASSPTSGGLNEQFF.

This chain joins TRBV24-1 and TRBJ1-1, with TRBD1 as a possible D gene (5 bases). V gave up 5 bases and J gave up 7 bases, with 13 bases separating them. This CDR3 has 13 residues. The V gene's germline CDR1 is KGHDR and CDR2 SFDVKD. CDR3 region: CATSALGGGEAFF. CDR3 coding DNA: TGTGCCACCAGTGCCCTTGGTGGGGGTGAAGCTTTCTTT.

This clonotype occurred a few times. The chain joins TRBV7-9 to TRBJ2-7, with no clear D. Per germline, CDR1 SEHNR and CDR2 FQNEAQ (reference sequence). The CDR3 is made up of 15 amino acids. The ends were cut back, 5 bases at V and 1 base at J, with 15 bases in the middle. The CDR3 reads CASSDEQGRSYEQYF. The DNA of the CDR3 is TGTGCCAGCAGCGATGAACAAGGGCGGTCCTACGAGCAGTACTTC.

The V call is TRBV9, the J call TRBJ2-3, with D maybe TRBD2 (7 bases). Per the germline V gene, CDR1 is SGDLS and CDR2 is YYNGEE. The CDR3 spans 16 residues. Between the trimmed V and J ends, which lost 1 base and 3 bases, there was a span of 15 bases. CDR3 amino acids: CASSVSGGHHTDTQYF. Here the CDR3 DNA reads TGTGCCAGCAGCGTATCCGGGGGGCACCATACAGATACGCAGTATTTT.

The CDR3 sequence is CASSLFAANYGYTF. The CDR3 nucleotides read TGTGCCAGCAGCTTATTTGCAGCAAACTATGGCTACACCTTC. V gene TRBV7-9 combines with J gene TRBJ1-2; D ambiguous. Germline CDR1 SEHNR, CDR2 FQNEAQ (reference sequence). The CDR3 runs 14 residues. V lost 2 bases and J lost 2, with 9 bases in between.

This clonotype was observed a few times. V and J are TRBV6-6 and TRBJ2-5, with D perhaps assigned TRBD1 or TRBD2 (5 bases each). CDR1 and CDR2 from the germline V gene are MNHNY and SVGAGI (reference sequence). The V end lost 2 bases, the J end lost 1 base, and 8 bases lay between the germline ends. This CDR3 has 14 residues. The CDR3 nucleotides read TGTGCCAGCAGTTACCTGGGACCCCAAGAGACCCAGTACTTC. This codes for CASSYLGPQETQYF.

This clonotype has only a few counts. This chain joins TRBV4-1 and TRBJ1-4, with 10 bases lining up with TRBD1. V gave up 3 bases and J gave up 5 bases; unmatched junction bases: 6. Looked up from germline, CDR1 is MGHRA and CDR2 is YSYEKL. This CDR3 spans 16 amino acids. The CDR3 DNA sequence: TGCGCCAGCAGCCATACACCGGGACAGGGGAATGAAAAACTGTTTTTT. It encodes CASSHTPGQGNEKLFF.

This clonotype turned up a few times. The V gene is TRBV7-9, the J gene TRBJ2-1; 13 nucleotides match TRBD2. V lost 5 bases, J lost 9 bases, and 7 bases stayed unmatched. Looked up from germline, CDR1 is SEHNR and CDR2 is FQNEAQ (reference sequence). The CDR3 runs 15 residues. Here the CDR3 DNA reads TGTGCCAGCAGCGAGACTAGCGGGAGGTTAGGTGAGCAGTTCTTC. Protein product: CASSETSGRLGEQFF.

This chain joins TRBV9 and TRBJ1-6; D may be TRBD1 (5 bases). The CDR3 contains 16 residues. Germline-derived CDR1 and CDR2 are SGDLS and YYNGEE. Trimming pared 0 bases from V and 9 bases from J, leaving 16 bases between. The CDR3 coding sequence is TGTGCCAGCAGCGTAGGAGTTGGGGAAGGGGTTTCACCCCTCCACTTT. Protein: CASSVGVGEGVSPLHF.

This clonotype was seen only a few times. This sequence joins TRBV9 and TRBJ1-1; 8 nucleotides line up with TRBD1. There are 15 residues in the CDR3. With V trimmed by 0 bases and J by 3 bases, 4 bases remained unmatched. CDR1 is SGDLS, CDR2 YYNGEE, per germline. This CDR3 reads CASSVVDRADTEAFF. The CDR3 region has the DNA TGTGCCAGCAGCGTAGTGGACAGGGCGGACACTGAAGCTTTCTTT.

This clonotype was seen only a few times. This chain links TRBV7-9 with TRBJ2-7; 10 bases align to TRBD2. This CDR3 region has 14 residues. V shed 4 bases, J shed 2 bases, and the junction held 2 bases outside the gene matches. CDR1 SEHNR and CDR2 FQNEAQ come from the germline V gene (reference sequence). The CDR3 nucleotides read TGTGCCAGCAGCTCCGGGACTAGCGCCTACGAGCAGTACTTC. Translating it yields CASSSGTSAYEQYF.

The V call is TRBV29-1, the J call TRBJ2-1; 11 nucleotides line up with TRBD2. After removal of 7 bases from V and 4 bases from J, the junction contained 3 bases not matched to a gene. The CDR3 has 13 amino acids. CDR1 is SQVTM and CDR2 is ANQGSEA in the germline V gene. This CDR3 reads CSAGTSGYNEQFF. The CDR3 region has the DNA TGCAGCGCCGGGACTAGCGGTTACAATGAGCAGTTCTTC.

This clonotype was seen more than once but under ten times. V gene TRBV7-9 combines with J gene TRBJ2-1; either TRBD1 or TRBD2 may fit D (5 bases each). This CDR3 comprises 17 residues. The V gene's germline CDR1 is SEHNR and CDR2 FQNEAQ (reference sequence). Deletions cut 1 base from V and 0 bases from J, with 13 bases between. The CDR3 region has the DNA TGTGCCAGCAGCTTAGGGGGGACGTTGAGCTCCTACAATGAGCAGTTCTTC. Its protein product is CASSLGGTLSSYNEQFF.

This clonotype was detected a few times. The rearrangement uses TRBV15 and TRBJ2-7; TRBD1 or TRBD2 may be the D gene (6 bases each). CDR1 and CDR2 from the germline V gene are LNHNV and YYDKDF (reference sequence). The CDR3 totals 15 residues. V was clipped by 4 bases and J by 4 bases, with 17 bases between them. The CDR3 region is CATSTPGGGLYEQYF. Here the CDR3 DNA reads TGTGCCACCAGCACCCCTGGAGGGGGGTTATACGAGCAGTACTTC.

The sample holds a few counts of this clonotype. CDR3 sequence reads: CASSFSPLAGGPVGELFF. CDR3 bases: TGTGCCAGCAGCTTCTCCCCGCTAGCGGGAGGGCCGGTCGGGGAGCTGTTTTTT. V gene TRBV11-3 combines with J gene TRBJ2-2; 12 bases line up with TRBD2. The CDR3 covers 18 residues. Germline CDR1 and CDR2: SGHNT and YENEEA. V shed 3 bases, J shed 7 bases, and the junction held 12 bases outside the gene matches.

The rearrangement joins TRBV4-1 to TRBJ1-2; D is unresolved. This CDR3 has 14 residues. V lost 4 bases and J lost 5, with 14 bases in between. From germline, CDR1 is MGHRA and CDR2 YSYEKL. DNA for the CDR3: TGCGCCAGCAGCCCGAAGGAGATGCTTTATGGCTACACCTTC. It yields the protein CASSPKEMLYGYTF.

This clonotype was seen many times. The rearrangement links TRBV20-1 to TRBJ2-2; TRBD2 aligns across 10 bases. The CDR3 runs to 15 residues. Germline CDR1 reads DFQATT; CDR2 reads SNEGSKA (reference sequence). The ends lost 0 bases at V and 3 bases at J; junction bases unmatched: 1. The CDR3 here is CSARDGTSDTGELFF. DNA for the CDR3: TGCAGTGCTAGAGATGGGACTAGCGACACCGGGGAGCTGTTTTTT.

The genes are TRBV7-3 and TRBJ1-6, with no clear D. The CDR3 contains 13 residues. Germline V gene sequence: CDR1 SGHTA, CDR2 FQGTGA. The V gene lost 0 bases and the J gene lost 10 bases, with 7 bases spanning the gap. This CDR3 reads CASSLTIRSPLHF. The CDR3 DNA sequence: TGTGCCAGCAGCTTAACGATTAGGTCACCCCTCCACTTT.

The table lists this clonotype with a few counts. The chain has TRBV6-5 and TRBJ2-7; 8 positions match TRBD1. The CDR3 loop spans 13 amino acids. Per the germline V gene, CDR1 is MNHEY and CDR2 is SVGAGI. J lost 3 bases, V lost 5 bases, and 3 bases had no gene match. CDR3 sequence: CASSGTGLYEQYF. For the CDR3, the DNA is TGTGCCAGCAGTGGGACAGGCCTCTACGAGCAGTACTTC.

This clonotype was detected ten times or more. The CDR3 spells CASSWGTGGNQPQHF. CDR3 sequence (DNA): TGTGCCAGCAGCTGGGGGACAGGGGGCAATCAGCCCCAGCATTTT. V and J are TRBV5-5 and TRBJ1-5; 10 bases are a match to TRBD1. CDR1 is SGHKS and CDR2 is YYEKEE in the germline V gene (reference sequence). Trimming cost V 3 bases and J 2 bases; bases outside gene matches: 2. The CDR3 runs 15 residues.

This clonotype was seen only a few times. The rearrangement joins TRBV12-3 or TRBV12-4 to TRBJ1-4; 8 bases align to TRBD1. The V and J ends lost 4 bases and 7 bases, in that order; junction bases with no gene match: 14. The CDR3 is 17 amino acids. The CDR3 loop is CASSSTIGQGGREKLFF. CDR3 nucleotide sequence: TGTGCCAGCAGTTCCACGATTGGACAGGGCGGGCGTGAAAAACTGTTTTTT.

This clonotype was counted between two and nine times. The chain recombines TRBV9 with TRBJ2-2, with D possibly being TRBD1 or TRBD2 (6 bases each). Trimming removed 4 bases from V and 6 bases from J, with 13 bases in between. Germline values: CDR1 SGDLS, CDR2 YYNGEE. CDR3 length equals 14 residues. CDR3: CASSPQGGPGELFF. The DNA for the CDR3 is TGTGCCAGCAGCCCTCAAGGGGGGCCCGGGGAGCTGTTTTTT.

This clonotype was recorded a few times. V is TRBV4-3 and J is TRBJ2-1; 15 bases agree with TRBD2. V shed 4 bases, J shed 4 bases, and the junction held 2 bases outside the gene matches. The CDR3 spans 16 residues. Germline V gene sequence: CDR1 LGHNA, CDR2 YSLEER. The CDR3 spells CASSRGLAGGYNEQFF. In DNA, the CDR3 is TGCGCCAGCAGCCGGGGACTAGCGGGGGGATACAATGAGCAGTTCTTC.

The V call is TRBV12-3 or TRBV12-4, the J call TRBJ2-7; D is undetermined. The length of the CDR3 is 13 residues. The germline V and J ends were trimmed by 6 bases and 5 bases, with 14 bases remaining between them. The DNA for the CDR3 is TGTGCCAGCAGCCCGAGCGACCCGGACGAGCAGTACTTC. It specifies CASSPSDPDEQYF.

This clonotype was seen at least ten times. The gene calls are TRBV5-8 and TRBJ2-7, with a tentative D call TRBD1 (5 bases). Trimming removed 0 bases from V and 0 bases from J, with 10 bases in between. This CDR3 is 15 amino acids long. Germline V lookup: CDR1 SGHTS, CDR2 YDEGEE. The CDR3 spells CASSLARDSSYEQYF. For the CDR3, the DNA is TGTGCCAGCAGCTTGGCTCGAGACAGCTCCTACGAGCAGTACTTC.